This T cell receptor beta chain was identified during a study of blood T cell repertoires in COVID-19. V gave up 4 bases and J gave up 3 bases, with 16 bases separating them. The CDR3 extends over 16 amino acids. The germline CDR1 and CDR2 sequences are LGHNA and YNFKEQ. In the original processing: Reference gene primers were amplified, and this amplification served to estimate nucleated cell counts. Profiled with immunoSEQ multiplex PCR; TCRdb holds only in-frame clones, not every one. The DNA was the basis for D and trimming; V, J and clone size are from that table. The sample lists about 360,000 clones, approximately 86% occurring once. Seattle's enrolled individuals joined amid active infection and were then monitored longitudinally.

This chain links TRBV4-2 with TRBJ1-5; the D is unclear. The sample taken for sequencing was peripheral blood. This clonotype was sampled from a woman in her fifties or sixties with COVID-19, enrolled during active disease. The CDR3, as DNA: TGTGCCAGCAGCCCATCTCTGGGAGCGGTCAATCAGCCCCAGCATTTT. It is translated as CASSPSLGAVNQPQHF.